The entry below describes one T cell receptor (beta chain). The same primary tumor site was biopsied both before and after PD-1 blockade. The record originates from a study of T cells in tumors after PD-1 blockade. On the study more broadly: Either cemiplimab 350 mg every 2 weeks or pembrolizumab 200 mg every 3 weeks was given. Daily vismodegib 150 mg continued in a subset of anti-PD-1-treated patients. On average, tumor samples gave tens of thousands of TCR templates and about 6,000 unique clonotypes.

Using immunoSEQ multiplex PCR, the repertoire was profiled, and TCRdb retains in-frame clones only, with some absent. Of about 10,000 clones listed, approximately 70% were seen once; the top ten hold around 13%. V dropped 6 bases and J dropped 1 base, with 9 bases sitting between them. There are 13 residues in the CDR3. Sample: tumor tissue, taken after anti-PD-1 treatment. This TCR derives from a human donor with basal cell carcinoma. The chain joins TRBV12-3 or TRBV12-4 to TRBJ1-1; no definite D call. CDR3: CASRFAGNTEAFF. The CDR3 bases are TGTGCCAGCAGATTCGCAGGGAACACTGAAGCTTTCTTT.